Each of the 30 T cell receptor beta chains below was sequenced from the same sample in a study of T cell repertoires in cytomegalovirus infection. From the reads, TCRdb called clonotypes with MiXCR, one entry per CDR3 protein. The table lists 650,000 to 900,000 distinct CDR3 sequences, just under 30% of them singletons. Their cognate antigens are unknown. The sequences come from cultured CD8+ T cells from PBMCs, collected from culture after CMV antigen stimulation. Receptors originate from a human donor in good health (CMV status not recorded). Some clones in this sample may be carry-over from other donors' samples.

This clonotype was found a few times. This sequence joins TRBV28 and TRBJ1-5; 7 bases match TRBD1. The CDR3 length is 16 residues. Unmatched junction bases numbered 12, after V lost 6 bases and J lost 4 bases. The germline V gene has CDR1 MDHEN and CDR2 SYDVKM. CDR3 nucleotides: TGTGCCAGCAGACGCCTAGGAGGGGGCGCGAATCAGCCCCAGCATTTT. It yields the protein CASRRLGGGANQPQHF.

This clonotype was detected ten times or more. The V and J genes are TRBV7-9 and TRBJ1-1; 7 bases align to TRBD1. Looked up from germline, CDR1 is SEHNR and CDR2 is FQNEAQ (reference sequence). The CDR3 runs to 19 residues. With V trimmed by 5 bases and J by 2 bases, 20 bases remained unmatched. CDR3 coding DNA: TGTGCCAGCAGCCCGAGGACAGGCCCTCGTCGTGGTTCAAACACTGAAGCTTTCTTT. This sequence encodes CASSPRTGPRRGSNTEAFF.

Here the CDR3 reads CASSPRAVGPRGALEGNEQFF. The CDR3 region has the DNA TGTGCCAGCAGCCCCCGGGCAGTCGGACCCCGCGGGGCTCTTGAGGGGAATGAGCAGTTCTTC. The chain joins TRBV27 to TRBJ2-1; TRBD2 is a possible D gene (6 bases). Trimming removed 6 bases at V and 7 bases at J, with 37 bases between. Germline CDR1 reads MNHEY; CDR2 reads SMNVEV (reference sequence). The CDR3 consists of 21 residues.

The rearrangement joins TRBV29-1 to TRBJ1-1; 10 nucleotides match TRBD1. After removal of 7 bases from V and 5 bases from J, the junction contained 4 bases not matched to a gene. Germline V gives CDR1 SQVTM, CDR2 ANQGSEA. The CDR3 is 12 amino acids. The CDR3 DNA is TGCAGCGCGACAGGGGGCTTGACTGAAGCTTTCTTT. Protein: CSATGGLTEAFF.

The J gene is TRBJ2-5, the V gene TRBV4-1, with D possibly called TRBD1 or TRBD2 (6 bases each). The germline V gene has CDR1 MGHRA and CDR2 YSYEKL. Trimming stripped 2 bases from V and 7 bases from J, with 26 bases between. This CDR3 is 18 amino acids long. The CDR3 sequence: CASSQQAGRGPLVVTQYF. CDR3 bases: TGCGCCAGCAGCCAACAAGCGGGCAGGGGACCGTTGGTTGTGACCCAGTACTTC.

J is TRBJ2-7 and V is TRBV14; D gene unclear. There are 13 residues in the CDR3. The germline gives CDR1 SGHDN, CDR2 FVKESK. Trimming cost V 1 base and J 7 bases, with 11 bases left between them. The CDR3 DNA reads as TGTGCCAGCAGCCAAGGATCCGTTGCGGAGCAGTACTTC. It yields the protein CASSQGSVAEQYF.

This clonotype came up a few times. The gene calls are TRBV27 and TRBJ2-6; D perhaps matches TRBD1 (5 bases). CDR1 is MNHEY, CDR2 SMNVEV, per germline (reference sequence). The CDR3 runs to 18 residues. Trimming stripped 2 bases from V and 0 bases from J, with 14 bases between. CDR3 nucleotide sequence: TGTGCCAGCAGTTTAGTAGGTCAGGGCCTCTCTGGGGCCAACGTCCTGACTTTC. The encoded protein is CASSLVGQGLSGANVLTF.

This clonotype was observed a handful of times. The V and J genes are TRBV12-3 or TRBV12-4 and TRBJ1-4; a weak D match, TRBD1 (6 bases). The CDR3 is 18 residues long. Trimming removed 7 bases at V and 4 bases at J, with 25 bases between. Written as DNA, the CDR3 is TGTGCCAGCACAGACGGGGCAGGGGTTAATAGGTTTAATGAAAAACTGTTTTTT. Protein sequence: CASTDGAGVNRFNEKLFF.

The chain links TRBV12-5 to TRBJ2-1; D is perhaps TRBD2 (6 bases). The V gene lost 3 bases and the J gene lost 1 base, with 13 bases spanning the gap. Germline assignment: CDR1 LGHNT and CDR2 FRNRAP. This CDR3 has 16 residues. For the CDR3, the DNA is TGTGCTAGTGGTTTCTCCTCCGGGACTTCCTACAATGAGCAGTTCTTC. Amino acid sequence: CASGFSSGTSYNEQFF. Supplemented by reference TRBV12-5 and TRBJ2-1, the full variable domain reads DARVTQTPRHKVTEMGQEVTMRCQPILGHNTVFWYRQTMMQGLELLAYFRNRAPLDDSGMPKDRFSAEMPDATLATLKIQPSEPRDSAVYFCASGFSSGTSYNEQFFGPGTRLTVL.

About this clonotype itself: A read error may explain this, as a much larger clone is one base away. The rearrangement joins TRBV6-2 or TRBV6-3 to TRBJ2-2; D ambiguous. V lost 5 bases and J 4 bases, leaving 5 bases between the germline ends. In germline, CDR1 is MNHEY, CDR2 SVGEGT. This CDR3 contains 12 residues. CDR3 residues: CASSTFTGELFF. The CDR3 DNA follows: TGTGCCAGCAGTACCTTCACCGGGGAGCTGTTTTTT.

Ten or more counts support this clonotype. The chain combines TRBV12-3 or TRBV12-4 with TRBJ2-2; 9 bases agree with TRBD2. There are 15 residues in the CDR3. The V gene end was trimmed by 5 bases and the J gene end by 5 bases; junction bases not matched to a gene: 6. The CDR3 region is CASSPSGGPTGELFF. CDR3 sequence (DNA): TGTGCCAGCAGTCCGAGCGGGGGGCCAACCGGGGAGCTGTTTTTT.

The chain uses TRBV7-9 and TRBJ1-2; D is possibly TRBD1 (6 bases). V gave up 5 bases and J gave up 8 bases, with 24 bases separating them. Looked up from germline, CDR1 is SEHNR and CDR2 is FQNEAQ (reference sequence). The CDR3 has 16 residues. In nucleotides, the CDR3 is TGTGCCAGCAGCCTACCCGGGGGCCGACCCCCGGGGGGCTACACCTTC. Amino acid sequence: CASSLPGGRPPGGYTF. The full variable domain, with the rest looked up from reference TRBV7-9 and TRBJ1-2, is DTGVSQNPRHKITKRGQNVTFRCDPISEHNRLYWYRQTLGQGPEFLTYFQNEAQLEKSRLLSDRFSAERPKGSFSTLEIQRTEQGDSAMYLCASSLPGGRPPGGYTFGSGTRLTVV.

This clonotype was recorded a few times. The rearrangement joins TRBV12-3 or TRBV12-4 to TRBJ2-1; 10 nucleotides agree with TRBD2. This CDR3 contains 14 residues. The junction had 7 bases not matched to a gene; V was cut back by 7 bases and J by 7 bases. The CDR3 sequence is CASIPGLATNEQFF. The CDR3 DNA is TGTGCCAGCATCCCGGGACTAGCGACAAATGAGCAGTTCTTC.

V usage is TRBV12-3 or TRBV12-4 and J usage is TRBJ2-1; 8 bases match TRBD2. J gave up 4 bases and V 6 bases, and 5 bases lay outside the gene matches. The CDR3 loop spans 14 amino acids. CDR3: CASRSGGVYNEQFF. The CDR3 DNA is TGTGCCAGCAGAAGCGGGGGAGTTTACAATGAGCAGTTCTTC.

The DNA of the CDR3 is TGTGCCAGCAGCTCCCGGGCAAGGTGGGAGACCCAGTACTTC. It yields the protein CASSSRARWETQYF. This rearrangement joins TRBV7-9 to TRBJ2-5, with D unresolved. The CDR3 covers 14 residues. From germline, CDR1 is SEHNR and CDR2 FQNEAQ (reference sequence). V was shortened by 4 bases and J by 5 bases, with 14 bases between the two germline ends.

V gene TRBV6-1 combines with J gene TRBJ2-2; either TRBD1 or TRBD2 may fit D (5 bases each). The germline gives CDR1 MNHNS, CDR2 SASEGT. The CDR3 runs to 18 residues. V was clipped by 6 bases and J by 4 bases, with 24 bases between them. The CDR3 sequence is CASSNPIGHAAGTGELFF. In DNA, the CDR3 is TGTGCCAGCAGCAACCCAATCGGACACGCGGCGGGCACCGGGGAGCTGTTTTTT.

In this sample, this clonotype turned up a few times. V is TRBV7-8 and J is TRBJ2-1; D is unresolved. Trimming cost V 0 bases and J 3 bases, with 9 bases left between them. The CDR3 runs 15 residues. The germline CDR1 and CDR2 sequences are SGHVS and FQNEAQ. The CDR3 region is CASSLAPSDYNEQFF. CDR3 sequence (DNA): TGTGCCAGCAGCTTAGCCCCATCCGACTACAATGAGCAGTTCTTC.

This clonotype has more than one count but fewer than ten. This sequence joins TRBV15 and TRBJ2-7; the match to TRBD2 covers 12 bases. V shed 5 bases, J shed 3 bases, and the junction held 5 bases outside the gene matches. Looked up from germline, CDR1 is LNHNV and CDR2 is YYDKDF (reference sequence). This CDR3 is 15 amino acids long. The CDR3 loop reads CATSGGLAGHYEQYF. DNA of the CDR3: TGTGCCACCAGCGGCGGACTAGCGGGGCACTACGAGCAGTACTTC. Full variable domain (outside the CDR3, taken from reference TRBV15 and TRBJ2-7): DAMVIQNPRYQVTQFGKPVTLSCSQTLNHNVMYWYQQKSSQAPKLLFHYYDKDFNNEADTPDNFQSRRPNTSFCFLDIRSPGLGDTAMYLCATSGGLAGHYEQYFGPGTRLTVT.

Only a few counts were recorded for this clonotype. The chain recombines TRBV4-1 with TRBJ1-2, with a tentative D call TRBD1 (5 bases). The CDR3 is 15 amino acids. The V gene lost 2 bases and the J gene lost 4 bases, with 14 bases spanning the gap. Germline loops: CDR1 MGHRA, CDR2 YSYEKL. For the CDR3, the DNA is TGCGCCAGCAGCCAAAGACGGGACCCTTTCTATGGCTACACCTTC. Its protein is CASSQRRDPFYGYTF.

The rearrangement links TRBV7-8 to TRBJ2-4; 9 bases are a match to TRBD2. The CDR3 is made up of 14 amino acids. Germline CDR1 is SGHVS and CDR2 is FQNEAQ. The V gene end was trimmed by 5 bases and the J gene end by 6 bases; junction bases not matched to a gene: 5. CDR3 DNA sequence: TGTGCCAGCAGCCCTGCGGGGGGGAGAAACATTCAGTACTTC. This encodes CASSPAGGRNIQYF.

This clonotype was seen only a few times. V is TRBV12-5 and J is TRBJ2-1, with 8 bases fitting TRBD1. V shed 3 bases, J shed 3 bases, and the junction held 16 bases outside the gene matches. Per germline, CDR1 LGHNT and CDR2 FRNRAP. The CDR3 has 19 amino acids. The CDR3 DNA follows: TGTGCTAGTGGTTTCTACCCAAAGGACCGGGACAGGAACTACAATGAGCAGTTCTTC. It encodes CASGFYPKDRDRNYNEQFF.

Only a few counts were recorded for this clonotype. The germline gene is not matched at one end of the junction; a read error may be the cause. J is TRBJ2-5 and V is TRBV7-9; D is uncertain. Per the germline V gene, CDR1 is SEHNR and CDR2 is FQNEAQ (reference sequence). CDR3 size: 13 residues. The CDR3 nucleotides read TGTGCCAGCAGCTTAATGGACCAGGAGACCCAGTACTTC. Its protein is CASSLMDQETQYF.

V gene TRBV2 combines with J gene TRBJ1-2; 12 bases match TRBD1. The V gene end was trimmed by 6 bases and the J gene end by 3 bases; junction bases not matched to a gene: 8. This CDR3 is 16 amino acids long. From germline, CDR1 is SNHLY and CDR2 FYNNEI. The CDR3 region has the DNA TGTGCCAGCAGGGGGACAGGGGGCTGGAAGGACTATGGCTACACCTTC. Translating it yields CASRGTGGWKDYGYTF.

This clonotype was seen a handful of times. This chain links TRBV7-9 with TRBJ2-5; D is possibly TRBD2 (5 bases). This CDR3 region has 16 residues. V was clipped by 4 bases and J by 8 bases, with 23 bases between them. Germline-derived CDR1 and CDR2 are SEHNR and FQNEAQ (reference sequence). The DNA for the CDR3 is TGTGCCAGCAGCTCCCCCATCGAGGGCCTAAGGACCACCCAGTACTTC. It specifies CASSSPIEGLRTTQYF. The variable domain in full, with the rest retrieved from reference TRBV7-9 and TRBJ2-5, is DTGVSQNPRHKITKRGQNVTFRCDPISEHNRLYWYRQTLGQGPEFLTYFQNEAQLEKSRLLSDRFSAERPKGSFSTLEIQRTEQGDSAMYLCASSSPIEGLRTTQYFGPGTRLLVL.

This clonotype was counted a few times. This sequence joins TRBV6-2 or TRBV6-3 and TRBJ1-6; weak D call: TRBD1 (6 bases). Trimming removed 10 bases at V and 0 bases at J, with 16 bases between. The CDR3 length is 16 residues. CDR1 MNHEY and CDR2 SVGEGT come from the germline V gene. For the CDR3, the DNA is TGTGCCACCTCTCCGGGACAAGGCTCCTATAATTCACCCCTCCACTTT. Amino acids: CATSPGQGSYNSPLHF.

This clonotype was counted at least ten times. This chain links TRBV27 with TRBJ2-7; D uncertain. This CDR3 comprises 11 residues. V was trimmed by 4 bases and J by 4 bases, leaving 5 bases between them. Germline loops: CDR1 MNHEY, CDR2 SMNVEV (reference sequence). CDR3 loop: CASSSGYEQYV. CDR3 DNA sequence: TGTGCCAGCAGTTCCGGATACGAGCAGTACGTC.

This clonotype appeared a few times. The chain combines TRBV14 with TRBJ2-1; D is unclear. The CDR3 runs to 19 residues. Trimming pared 0 bases from V and 0 bases from J, leaving 18 bases between. CDR1 and CDR2 (germline): SGHDN, FVKESK. In DNA, the CDR3 is TGTGCCAGCAGCCAAGATTTGCCCCCAAGGCGTGACTCCTACAATGAGCAGTTCTTC. Its protein is CASSQDLPPRRDSYNEQFF. The full variable domain, rest sourced from reference TRBV14 and TRBJ2-1, is EAGVTQFPSHSVIEKGQTVTLRCDPISGHDNLYWYRRVMGKEIKFLLHFVKESKQDESGMPNNRFLAERTGGTYSTLKVQPAELEDSGVYFCASSQDLPPRRDSYNEQFFGPGTRLTVL.

The genes are TRBV3-1 and TRBJ1-2; D gene unclear. Per the germline V gene, CDR1 is LGHDT and CDR2 is YNNKEL (reference sequence). This CDR3 contains 13 residues. V gave up 6 bases and J gave up 8 bases, with 16 bases separating them. The chain's CDR3 is CASSPGDSWGYTF. CDR3 nucleotide sequence: TGTGCCAGCAGTCCGGGAGATTCCTGGGGCTACACCTTC. Drawing the rest from reference TRBV3-1 and TRBJ1-2, the complete variable domain is DTAVSQTPKYLVTQMGNDKSIKCEQNLGHDTMYWYKQDSKKFLKIMFSYNNKELIINETVPNRFSPKSPDKAHLNLHINSLELGDSAVYFCASSPGDSWGYTFGSGTRLTVV.

CDR3 amino acids: CSVLGRPLSGPANTGELFF. The CDR3 nucleotides read TGCAGCGTTTTAGGACGCCCACTTAGCGGTCCCGCGAACACCGGGGAGCTGTTTTTT. V gene TRBV29-1 combines with J gene TRBJ2-2; D is perhaps TRBD2 (6 bases). Trimming shortened V by 5 bases and J by 0 bases, and 25 bases separated the two germline ends. This CDR3 has 19 amino acids. Germline lookup yields CDR1 SQVTM and CDR2 ANQGSEA.

DNA for the CDR3: TGTGCCACCTCTCTTCTCTCCACCTACGAGCAGTACTTC. Translation gives CATSLLSTYEQYF. The chain has TRBV6-1 and TRBJ2-7, with D uncertain. The CDR3 length is 13 residues. CDR1 is MNHNS and CDR2 is SASEGT in the germline V gene. V gave up 10 bases and J gave up 2 bases, with 15 bases separating them.